Shown below are 14 T cell receptor beta chains from a single sample sequenced in a study of cytomegalovirus exposure and HLA in healthy donors. With 60 Vbeta and 13 Jbeta primers, the PCR was carried out. Produced via immunoSEQ multiplex PCR; TCRdb's table is partial and in-frame only. This sample yields about 110,000 clones, of which more than 65% are seen a single time; roughly 6% belongs to the top ten. Sequencing input: PBMCs. Receptors were obtained from a woman aged 45-60 years in good health and CMV-seropositive.

In its sample, this clone was seen once. CDR3 sequence (DNA): TGTGCCTGGAGCCCTCGGGCGGGGTTCCAAGAGACCCAGTACTTC. Amino acid sequence: CAWSPRAGFQETQYF. The genes are TRBV30 and TRBJ2-5; D is perhaps TRBD2 (6 bases). Germline V lookup: CDR1 GTSNPN, CDR2 SVGIG (reference sequence). The length of the CDR3 is 15 residues. V was cut by 3 bases and J by 1 base, with 15 bases left in between.

This chain links TRBV7-2 with TRBJ2-1; 7 nucleotides align to TRBD2. J was trimmed by 8 bases and V by 7 bases; bases with no gene match: 14. Germline lookup yields CDR1 SGHTA and CDR2 FQGNSA. CDR3 length: 15 amino acids. Here the CDR3 reads CASTPVAGVGDEQFF. The CDR3 bases are TGTGCCAGCACCCCAGTGGCGGGGGTAGGAGATGAGCAGTTCTTC.

This clone was observed a handful of times. The V and J genes are TRBV11-2 and TRBJ1-1; D gene uncertain. This CDR3 has 12 residues. Trimming took off 5 bases at V and 3 bases at J, with 7 bases between the two ends. Per the germline V gene, CDR1 is SGHAT and CDR2 is FQNNGV. Here the CDR3 reads CASSPVDTEAFF. The DNA for the CDR3 is TGTGCCAGCAGCCCCGTAGACACTGAAGCTTTCTTT.

The chain combines TRBV4-2 with TRBJ2-1; 8 bases align to TRBD1. This CDR3 has 17 residues. Per the germline V gene, CDR1 is LGHNA and CDR2 is YNFKEQ. V lost 1 base and J lost 6; bases outside the gene matches: 11. CDR3 sequence: CASSQGLAGTGGNEQFF. CDR3 DNA sequence: TGTGCCAGCAGCCAAGGTCTGGCCGGGACAGGAGGCAATGAGCAGTTCTTC.

A few counts support this clone. The chain carries TRBV2 and TRBJ2-2; the D gene is possibly TRBD2 (6 bases). Germline lookup yields CDR1 SNHLY and CDR2 FYNNEI. This CDR3 is 15 amino acids long. V lost 6 bases, J lost 5 bases, and 16 bases lay in between. CDR3 sequence (DNA): TGTGCCAGCAGCGAGGGACTTCTGGGAACCGGGGAGCTGTTTTTT. It codes for CASSEGLLGTGELFF.

This clone was observed once. V and J are TRBV28 and TRBJ1-5; D is perhaps TRBD1 (5 bases). Germline CDR1 is MDHEN and CDR2 is SYDVKM. Deletions cut 5 bases from V and 3 bases from J, with 14 bases between. CDR3 length equals 15 residues. The CDR3 region has the DNA TGTGCCAGCAGTCCCAGACAGTTACTCAATCAGCCCCAGCATTTT. It translates to CASSPRQLLNQPQHF.

J is TRBJ1-1 and V is TRBV5-1; D is unresolved. V was shortened by 10 bases and J by 1 base, with 20 bases between the two germline ends. CDR1 and CDR2 from the germline V gene are SGHRS and YFSETQ. CDR3 size: 15 residues. CDR3 in amino acids: CAGQVGIRTNTEAFF. In nucleotides, the CDR3 is TGCGCCGGTCAAGTCGGGATCCGGACGAACACTGAAGCTTTCTTT.

The V gene is TRBV29-1, the J gene TRBJ1-4; no clear D gene. The CDR3 spans 13 residues. The germline CDR1 and CDR2 sequences are SQVTM and ANQGSEA. V was shortened by 4 bases and J by 8 bases, with 14 bases between the two germline ends. The CDR3 DNA is TGCAGCGTTGCGGGCGGGAGTAGCGAAAAACTGTTTTTT. Translating gives CSVAGGSSEKLFF.

The rearrangement links TRBV5-5 to TRBJ2-1; 7 positions agree with TRBD1. The CDR3 length is 13 residues. V lost 4 bases, J lost 6 bases, and 4 bases stayed unmatched. Germline V gene lookup returns CDR1 SGHKS and CDR2 YYEKEE (reference sequence). CDR3 region: CASSMDRINEQFF. The DNA of the CDR3 is TGTGCCAGCAGCATGGACAGGATCAATGAGCAGTTCTTC.

This chain uses TRBV5-5 with TRBJ2-7; 8 bases match TRBD1. The CDR3 totals 16 residues. With 5 bases clipped from V and 5 bases from J, the junction kept 15 bases outside the gene matches. Germline CDR1 reads SGHKS; CDR2 reads YYEKEE (reference sequence). CDR3 DNA: TGTGCCAGCAGTCACGGACAGGGTCCGAACTACCACGAGCAGTACTTC. It codes for CASSHGQGPNYHEQYF.

The gene calls are TRBV6-6 and TRBJ2-1; 12 bases are shared with TRBD2. The CDR3 sequence is 15 residues long. J lost 6 bases, V lost 0 bases, and 0 bases had no gene match. Germline values: CDR1 MNHNY, CDR2 SVGAGI (reference sequence). The CDR3 DNA follows: TGTGCCAGCAGTTACTCGGGACTAGCGGGCAATGAGCAGTTCTTC. As protein: CASSYSGLAGNEQFF.

This clone was seen more than once but under ten times. The V gene is TRBV18, the J gene TRBJ2-1; maybe TRBD2 (7 bases). Trimming cost V 3 bases and J 4 bases, with 16 bases left between them. CDR1 is KGHSH, CDR2 LQKENI, per germline. The CDR3 runs to 16 residues. The CDR3 reads CASSPGGGGPYNEQFF. Written as DNA, the CDR3 is TGTGCCAGCTCACCCGGAGGGGGGGGCCCATACAATGAGCAGTTCTTC.

The gene calls are TRBV27 and TRBJ1-2; the D gene is possibly TRBD1 (5 bases). CDR1 is MNHEY and CDR2 is SMNVEV in the germline V gene (reference sequence). V lost 5 bases and J 4 bases, leaving 20 bases between the germline ends. The CDR3 totals 16 residues. The CDR3 sequence: CASSLRIGDRIYGYTF. CDR3 DNA sequence: TGTGCCAGCAGTCTCCGGATAGGGGATAGGATCTATGGCTACACCTTC.

As to this clone: The same CDR3 arises from other DNA sequences in this sample as well. The chain links TRBV6-5 to TRBJ2-3, with D possibly matching TRBD2 (7 bases). Trimming took off 8 bases at V and 4 bases at J, with 19 bases between the two ends. The germline V gene has CDR1 MNHEY and CDR2 SVGAGI. This CDR3 region has 15 residues. Here the CDR3 DNA reads TGTGCCAGCCGCGATAGTGGGGGGGCTCCAGATACGCAGTATTTT. Amino acids: CASRDSGGAPDTQYF.